These 26 T cell receptor beta chains share one sample of origin, sequenced in a study of cytotoxic CD8 clonotypes in ibrutinib-treated CLL. Assay used: immunoSEQ multiplex PCR; TCRdb lists only in-frame clones, some missing. The table lists about 86,000 clones, 85% to 90% of them singletons. The material was PBMCs, obtained before ibrutinib treatment. The origin of the receptors is a human donor with chronic lymphocytic leukemia.

This chain joins TRBV7-8 and TRBJ1-5; 7 nucleotides align to TRBD1. The CDR3 extends over 15 amino acids. Germline loops: CDR1 SGHVS, CDR2 FQNEAQ. V shed 5 bases, J shed 5 bases, and the junction held 9 bases outside the gene matches. CDR3 sequence: CASSRLRDRDQPQHF. The CDR3 bases are TGTGCCAGCAGCCGCCTCCGGGACAGAGATCAGCCCCAGCATTTT.

This clone was counted only a few times. The chain has TRBV28 and TRBJ1-5; 9 bases agree with TRBD1. Germline assignment: CDR1 MDHEN and CDR2 SYDVKM. The CDR3 runs 15 residues. With V trimmed by 5 bases and J by 6 bases, 8 bases remained unmatched. The CDR3 DNA reads as TGTGCCAGCAGTACCTCACAGGGGGCGGCTCAGCCCCAGCATTTT. Translating it yields CASSTSQGAAQPQHF.

The table lists this clone with a count of one. The chain is built from TRBV5-6 and TRBJ1-1; D unresolved. The CDR3 loop spans 13 amino acids. Trimming took off 0 bases at V and 0 bases at J, with 3 bases between the two ends. The germline CDR1 and CDR2 sequences are SGHDT and YYEEEE. DNA for the CDR3: TGTGCCAGCAGCTTGGGAGTGAACACTGAAGCTTTCTTT. Translating it yields CASSLGVNTEAFF. The complete variable domain, with remaining parts taken from reference TRBV5-6 and TRBJ1-1, reads DAGVTQSPTHLIKTRGQQVTLRCSPKSGHDTVSWYQQALGQGPQFIFQYYEEEERQRGNFPDRFSGHQFPNYSSELNVNALLLGDSALYLCASSLGVNTEAFFGQGTRLTVV.

The count of this clone is one. The J gene is TRBJ2-1, the V gene TRBV7-2; D uncertain. This CDR3 region has 13 residues. CDR1 is SGHTA and CDR2 is FQGNSA in the germline V gene. V gave up 2 bases and J gave up 15 bases, with 17 bases separating them. Written as DNA, the CDR3 is TGTGCCAGCAGCTTACGGACCACTCCCGCAGGGTTCTTC. As protein: CASSLRTTPAGFF.

This sequence joins TRBV6-1 and TRBJ2-7, with 7 bases fitting TRBD2. CDR1 is MNHNS, CDR2 SASEGT, per germline. This CDR3 contains 14 residues. V lost 4 bases, J lost 2 bases, and 5 bases stayed unmatched. CDR3 sequence: CASSVSGSTYEQYF. DNA of the CDR3: TGTGCCAGCAGTGTTAGCGGGTCGACCTACGAGCAGTACTTC.

The chain couples TRBV29-1 to TRBJ2-2; 7 bases agree with TRBD1. J was trimmed by 0 bases and V by 1 base; bases with no gene match: 8. Germline values: CDR1 SQVTM, CDR2 ANQGSEA. The CDR3 is 17 residues long. The CDR3 region is CSVEGSRQGANTGELFF. Here the CDR3 DNA reads TGCAGCGTTGAAGGAAGCCGACAGGGAGCGAACACCGGGGAGCTGTTTTTT.

This chain connects TRBV5-1 to TRBJ1-1; no clear D gene. V was cut by 0 bases and J by 6 bases, with 15 bases left in between. Per germline, CDR1 SGHRS and CDR2 YFSETQ. CDR3 length: 15 amino acids. The chain's CDR3 is CASSLEGLPSAEAFF. The DNA of the CDR3 is TGCGCCAGCAGCTTGGAAGGACTTCCCTCCGCTGAAGCTTTCTTT.

This clone is a singleton in its sample. This chain uses TRBV18 with TRBJ1-5; D remains unclear. The CDR3 is 14 amino acids. CDR1 and CDR2 from the germline V gene are KGHSH and LQKENI. V lost 10 bases to trimming and J lost 4 bases, with 17 bases between them. The DNA of the CDR3 is TGTGCCACTGGCGCGGAGGCATTAAATCAGCCCCAGCATTTT. Its protein product is CATGAEALNQPQHF. The entire variable domain, with the rest obtained from reference TRBV18 and TRBJ1-5, is as follows: NAGVMQNPRHLVRRRGQEARLRCSPMKGHSHVYWYRQLPEEGLKFMVYLQKENIIDESGMPKERFSAEFPKEGPSILRIQQVVRGDSAAYFCATGAEALNQPQHFGDGTRLSIL.

This chain joins TRBV7-9 and TRBJ2-7, with TRBD1 as a possible D gene (6 bases). The CDR3 spans 16 residues. Trimming removed 5 bases at V and 3 bases at J, with 20 bases between. Germline assignment: CDR1 SEHNR and CDR2 FQNEAQ (reference sequence). The CDR3 is CASSHTGQGPVYEQYF. The CDR3 DNA follows: TGTGCCAGCAGCCACACGGGTCAGGGGCCAGTCTACGAGCAGTACTTC.

The chain employs TRBV19 and TRBJ1-5; no clear D gene. This CDR3 is built from 15 residues. Germline values: CDR1 LNHDA, CDR2 SQIVND (reference sequence). The V and J ends lost 7 bases and 1 base respectively, with 14 bases between them. This CDR3 is CASTIRALSNQPQHF. CDR3 DNA: TGTGCCAGTACCATAAGGGCCCTGAGCAATCAGCCCCAGCATTTT.

This chain links TRBV5-1 with TRBJ1-4, with D maybe TRBD1 (6 bases). Germline V CDR1 and CDR2: SGHRS, YFSETQ. The V gene lost 8 bases and the J gene lost 3 bases, with 17 bases spanning the gap. This CDR3 contains 15 residues. The CDR3 reads CASRQEISPNEKLFF. DNA for the CDR3: TGCGCCAGTCGACAGGAGATCTCCCCTAATGAAAAACTGTTTTTT.

This chain joins TRBV5-6 and TRBJ1-2; D is ambiguous. In germline, CDR1 is SGHDT, CDR2 YYEEEE. There are 12 residues in the CDR3. Trimming cost V 0 bases and J 4 bases, with 4 bases left between them. The CDR3 DNA is TGTGCCAGCAGCTTGGCGTCCTATGGCTACACCTTC. Its translation is CASSLASYGYTF.

The V and J genes are TRBV30 and TRBJ2-2, with 8 bases aligning to TRBD2. Germline V lookup: CDR1 GTSNPN, CDR2 SVGIG (reference sequence). The CDR3 spans 14 residues. Losses at the gene ends were 1 base for V and 7 bases for J; bases not matched to a gene: 5. The CDR3 DNA reads as TGTGCCTGGAGTGCACGCGGGAGGTACGGGGAGCTGTTTTTT. The encoded protein is CAWSARGRYGELFF. The full variable domain, its missing parts supplied by reference TRBV30 and TRBJ2-2, is SQTIHQWPATLVQPVGSPLSLECTVEGTSNPNLYWYRQAAGRGLQLLFYSVGIGQISSEVPQNLSASRPQDRQFILSSKKLLLSDSGFYLCAWSARGRYGELFFGEGSRLTVL.

The V call is TRBV18, the J call TRBJ2-4; D is perhaps TRBD1 or TRBD2 (5 bases each). The V end lost 0 bases, the J end lost 9 bases, and 12 bases lay between the germline ends. The CDR3 has 14 amino acids. CDR1 is KGHSH, CDR2 LQKENI, per germline. CDR3 nucleotides: TGTGCCAGCTCACCACCGAGGGATGGGGGCATTCAGTACTTC. Translating it yields CASSPPRDGGIQYF.

This clone showed up just a few times. The genes are TRBV5-1 and TRBJ1-1; 7 bases fit TRBD1. The CDR3 runs 14 residues. The germline V gene encodes CDR1 SGHRS and CDR2 YFSETQ. The ends lost 0 bases at V and 8 bases at J; junction bases unmatched: 7. The CDR3 sequence: CASSLGLGTDEAFF. CDR3 bases: TGCGCCAGCAGCTTGGGATTGGGGACAGACGAAGCTTTCTTT.

The CDR3 loop is CASSLQGNQETQYF. Written as DNA, the CDR3 is TGTGCCAGCAGCTTACAGGGAAACCAAGAGACCCAGTACTTC. The V and J genes are TRBV7-6 and TRBJ2-5; a possible D gene is TRBD1 (5 bases). The CDR3 totals 14 residues. V lost 2 bases and J 0 bases, leaving 7 bases between the germline ends. Looked up from germline, CDR1 is SGHVS and CDR2 is FNYEAQ.

The chain combines TRBV4-2 with TRBJ1-1; 9 nucleotides line up with TRBD1. V shed 6 bases and J 1 base; nucleotides not matched to a gene: 3. The CDR3 is 14 amino acids. From germline, CDR1 is LGHNA and CDR2 YNFKEQ. CDR3 sequence: CASRTDRGNTEAFF. The CDR3 coding sequence is TGTGCCAGCAGGACGGACAGGGGGAACACTGAAGCTTTCTTT.

This clone was counted a few times. The chain is built from TRBV6-1 and TRBJ2-3; D gene ambiguous. Deletions cut 7 bases from V and 5 bases from J, with 19 bases between. The CDR3 contains 15 residues. Germline V CDR1 and CDR2: MNHNS, SASEGT. The CDR3 DNA is TGTGCCAGCAATCTCGGACCGCCCCCACTAGATACGCAGTATTTT. This translates into CASNLGPPPLDTQYF.

This rearrangement joins TRBV9 to TRBJ2-1; TRBD2 matches 9 bases. CDR3 size: 17 residues. CDR1 and CDR2 from the germline V gene are SGDLS and YYNGEE. The V segment lost 4 bases and the J segment 6 bases; nucleotides outside the gene matches: 14. The CDR3 nucleotides are TGTGCCAGCAGCATTACTCTAGCGGGACTAGAAACCAATGAGCAGTTCTTC. It translates to CASSITLAGLETNEQFF.

V gene TRBV18 combines with J gene TRBJ2-7, with D hard to call. CDR1 is KGHSH and CDR2 is LQKENI in the germline V gene. V lost 2 bases and J 3 bases, leaving 5 bases between the germline ends. The CDR3 spans 12 residues. The CDR3 here is CASSPFDYEQYF. The CDR3 nucleotides read TGTGCCAGCTCACCATTCGACTACGAGCAGTACTTC.

V is TRBV28 and J is TRBJ1-2; D remains ambiguous. Looked up from germline, CDR1 is MDHEN and CDR2 is SYDVKM. V was trimmed by 3 bases and J by 2 bases, leaving 4 bases between them. There are 12 residues in the CDR3. This CDR3 reads CASSLQNYGYTF. The DNA of the CDR3 is TGTGCCAGCAGTTTGCAGAACTATGGCTACACCTTC.

The chain recombines TRBV5-4 with TRBJ2-5; D uncertain. V lost 0 bases and J lost 2, with 5 bases in between. CDR3 length: 13 amino acids. Germline CDR1 is SGHNT and CDR2 is YYREEE (reference sequence). The CDR3 coding sequence is TGTGCCAGCAGCTTGGTGTCTCAAGAGACCCAGTACTTC. Translation: CASSLVSQETQYF.

J is TRBJ1-1 and V is TRBV6-5; 7 nucleotides match TRBD1. CDR1 MNHEY and CDR2 SVGAGI come from the germline V gene. Trimming removed 6 bases from V and 4 bases from J; junction bases left unmatched: 5. There are 13 residues in the CDR3. The CDR3 DNA follows: TGTGCCAGCAGCAGTACAGGGGTCACTGAAGCTTTCTTT. Its translation is CASSSTGVTEAFF.

The table lists this clone with a few counts. J is TRBJ2-3 and V is TRBV7-8; TRBD2 is a possible D gene (5 bases). The CDR3 extends over 14 amino acids. Germline lookup yields CDR1 SGHVS and CDR2 FQNEAQ. Between the trimmed V and J ends, which lost 1 base and 3 bases, there was a span of 8 bases. The CDR3 nucleotides are TGTGCCAGCAGCTTAGGCCGGGGTACAGATACGCAGTATTTT. Its protein is CASSLGRGTDTQYF.

The V and J genes are TRBV7-7 and TRBJ2-5; the D gene is possibly TRBD2 (5 bases). V was shortened by 5 bases and J by 2 bases, with 15 bases between the two germline ends. CDR3 length: 15 amino acids. Germline lookup yields CDR1 SSHAT and CDR2 FNYEAQ (reference sequence). CDR3 residues: CASSTSGFQQETQYF. DNA of the CDR3: TGTGCCAGCAGCACGTCGGGGTTCCAACAAGAGACCCAGTACTTC.

The gene calls are TRBV19 and TRBJ1-5; TRBD1 is a possible D gene (5 bases). The germline V gene has CDR1 LNHDA and CDR2 SQIVND (reference sequence). This CDR3 is 14 amino acids long. The V and J ends lost 1 base and 7 bases respectively, with 11 bases between them. CDR3: CASSIVGARQPQHF. The DNA of the CDR3 is TGTGCCAGTAGTATAGTAGGGGCCCGCCAGCCCCAGCATTTT. The variable domain in full, completed from reference TRBV19 and TRBJ1-5, reads DGGITQSPKYLFRKEGQNVTLSCEQNLNHDAMYWYRQDPGQGLRLIYYSQIVNDFQKGDIAEGYSVSREKKESFPLTVTSAQKNPTAFYLCASSIVGARQPQHFGDGTRLSIL.